This T cell receptor (beta chain) is from a study of blood T cell repertoires in COVID-19. Study-level information: The United States, Italy and Spain supplied acute and convalescent COVID-19 samples.

V was clipped by 6 bases and J by 2 bases, with 4 bases between them. The germline V gene encodes CDR1 MDHEN and CDR2 SYDVKM. The CDR3 has 11 residues. The table came from immunoSEQ multiplex PCR; TCRdb's copy has only in-frame clones and leaves some out. Of some 70,000 clones in the sample, 80% to 90% are singletons; the top ten hold roughly 1.4%. Comments on this clone: Other DNA sequences in the sample encode the same CDR3.

The sequenced sample was peripheral blood. The rearrangement joins TRBV28 to TRBJ1-2; D is ambiguous. The TCR sequence derives from a woman aged 55-70 years with acute or convalescent COVID-19. Here the CDR3 reads CASSRNYGYTF. Here the CDR3 DNA reads TGTGCCAGCAGCAGGAACTATGGCTACACCTTC.